Presented here are 18 T cell receptor beta chains from one specimen sequenced in a study of blood T cell repertoires in COVID-19. Assay: immunoSEQ multiplex PCR; the TCRdb copy retains only in-frame clones and omits some. The sample lists approximately 180,000 clones, more than 75% seen once, with roughly 1.2% in the top ten. Sequences were obtained from PBMCs or T cells enriched from blood (not recorded which). These receptors were obtained from a human donor with acute COVID-19. The donor label of this sample is uncertain.

This chain joins TRBV9 and TRBJ2-3, with 11 nucleotides matching TRBD2. This CDR3 contains 16 residues. Trimming cost V 5 bases and J 3 bases; bases outside gene matches: 8. Germline assignment: CDR1 SGDLS and CDR2 YYNGEE. The CDR3 bases are TGTGCCAGCAGTTCTTTAGCGGGGGGGCTTACAGATACGCAGTATTTT. Translated, it gives CASSSLAGGLTDTQYF.

The chain combines TRBV7-2 with TRBJ2-7, with 7 bases identical to TRBD1. Unmatched junction bases numbered 6, after V lost 1 base and J lost 0 bases. The germline V gene has CDR1 SGHTA and CDR2 FQGNSA. There are 16 residues in the CDR3. The CDR3 here is CASSLGFRQGSYEQYF. In DNA form, the CDR3 reads TGTGCCAGCAGCTTAGGGTTCCGACAGGGCTCCTACGAGCAGTACTTC.

J is TRBJ1-2 and V is TRBV5-8, with D perhaps TRBD1 (5 bases). The CDR3 runs 15 residues. CDR1 and CDR2 from the germline V gene are SGHTS and YDEGEE. Trimming took 4 bases from V and 7 from J, leaving 20 bases between them. This CDR3 reads CASSRRFLGRGGYTF. In DNA, the CDR3 is TGTGCCAGCAGCCGGCGGTTCCTGGGGCGCGGTGGCTACACCTTC.

This chain links TRBV25-1 with TRBJ1-2; D remains ambiguous. Germline V gene data show CDR1 as MGHDK and CDR2 as SYGVNS. The length of the CDR3 is 12 residues. The V gene lost 8 bases and the J gene lost 4 bases, with 11 bases spanning the gap. The CDR3 bases are TGTGCCAGCGAAGGAACTACCTATGGCTACACCTTC. Its protein product is CASEGTTYGYTF.

V usage is TRBV7-2 and J usage is TRBJ2-1, with D tentatively TRBD2 (5 bases). Trimming pared 4 bases from V and 12 bases from J, leaving 13 bases between. This CDR3 comprises 12 residues. Looked up from germline, CDR1 is SGHTA and CDR2 is FQGNSA. CDR3 in DNA: TGTGCCAGCAGCTCCCGTTCCCGGGGGCAGTTCTTC. This translates into CASSSRSRGQFF.

This sequence joins TRBV20-1 and TRBJ1-1; tentative D call: TRBD1 (6 bases). V was trimmed by 2 bases and J by 6 bases, leaving 7 bases between them. The CDR3 has 11 amino acids. Germline CDR1 reads DFQATT; CDR2 reads SNEGSKA (reference sequence). The CDR3 reads CSARWGPEAFF. The DNA for the CDR3 is TGCAGTGCTAGATGGGGGCCTGAAGCTTTCTTT.

The chain uses TRBV19 and TRBJ1-3; D perhaps matches TRBD1 (5 bases). The CDR3 length is 14 residues. V was pared by 7 bases and J by 1 base, with 11 bases between. CDR1 LNHDA and CDR2 SQIVND come from the germline V gene (reference sequence). CDR3 in DNA: TGTGCCAGTACTAGGGGAAATTCTGGAAACACCATATATTTT. It is translated as CASTRGNSGNTIYF. The entire variable domain, with the rest obtained from reference TRBV19 and TRBJ1-3, is as follows: DGGITQSPKYLFRKEGQNVTLSCEQNLNHDAMYWYRQDPGQGLRLIYYSQIVNDFQKGDIAEGYSVSREKKESFPLTVTSAQKNPTAFYLCASTRGNSGNTIYFGEGSWLTVV.

This chain joins TRBV19 and TRBJ1-5; 10 positions match TRBD1. Germline values: CDR1 LNHDA, CDR2 SQIVND (reference sequence). Trimming at V came to 6 bases and at J to 2 bases, leaving 4 bases not matched to a gene. The CDR3 has 15 amino acids. The DNA for the CDR3 is TGTGCCAGTAGGAGGGACAGGGGTGGCAATCAGCCCCAGCATTTT. Translation gives CASRRDRGGNQPQHF.

The V gene is TRBV6-2 or TRBV6-3, the J gene TRBJ2-1; D gene ambiguous. Trimming took off 2 bases at V and 6 bases at J, with 11 bases between the two ends. Per the germline V gene, CDR1 is MNHEY and CDR2 is SVGEGT. This CDR3 spans 14 amino acids. This CDR3 is CASSYMAVFNEQFF. CDR3 nucleotides: TGTGCCAGCAGTTACATGGCAGTATTCAATGAGCAGTTCTTC.

The rearrangement joins TRBV5-1 to TRBJ2-3; 8 positions match TRBD2. Germline V gene lookup returns CDR1 SGHRS and CDR2 YFSETQ. The V and J ends lost 0 bases and 1 base, in that order; junction bases with no gene match: 1. This CDR3 region has 15 residues. This chain's CDR3 is CASSLDGRGTDTQYF. CDR3 nucleotide sequence: TGCGCCAGCAGCTTGGACGGGAGGGGCACAGATACGCAGTATTTT. Full variable domain (missing parts from reference TRBV5-1 and TRBJ2-3): KAGVTQTPRYLIKTRGQQVTLSCSPISGHRSVSWYQQTPGQGLQFLFEYFSETQRNKGNFPGRFSGRQFSNSRSEMNVSTLELGDSALYLCASSLDGRGTDTQYFGPGTRLTVL.

This rearrangement joins TRBV9 to TRBJ1-1, with D maybe TRBD1 (5 bases). CDR1 and CDR2 (germline): SGDLS, YYNGEE. The CDR3 contains 14 residues. Trimming removed 1 base from V and 1 base from J, with 8 bases in between. The CDR3 region is CASSVLGANTEAFF. CDR3 DNA: TGTGCCAGCAGCGTACTAGGGGCGAACACTGAAGCTTTCTTT.

The chain uses TRBV18 and TRBJ1-1, with 9 bases that match TRBD1. The ends lost 3 bases at V and 4 bases at J; junction bases unmatched: 6. CDR3 length equals 15 residues. Germline-derived CDR1 and CDR2 are KGHSH and LQKENI. DNA of the CDR3: TGTGCCAGCTCACCCAGACAGGGGGATATCACTGAAGCTTTCTTT. Protein sequence: CASSPRQGDITEAFF.

This clone has just a few counts. V gene TRBV12-3 or TRBV12-4 combines with J gene TRBJ1-1, with TRBD1 identical over 10 bases. J lost 7 bases, V lost 7 bases, and 6 bases had no gene match. The CDR3 is 13 amino acids. DNA for the CDR3: TGTGCCAGCACCCGGGACAGGGGCAATGAAGCTTTCTTT. This encodes CASTRDRGNEAFF.

The chain uses TRBV30 and TRBJ2-7; D unclear. The CDR3 runs to 11 residues. The V gene's germline CDR1 is GTSNPN and CDR2 SVGIG (reference sequence). V lost 1 base and J 3 bases, leaving 4 bases between the germline ends. The CDR3 region has the DNA TGTGCCTGGAGTGCGGTCTACGAGCAGTACTTC. Translating gives CAWSAVYEQYF.

The rearrangement joins TRBV7-9 to TRBJ2-1; the D is unclear. Germline CDR1 is SEHNR and CDR2 is FQNEAQ (reference sequence). The CDR3 consists of 12 residues. Trimming removed 4 bases from V and 8 bases from J, with 9 bases in between. The CDR3: CASSSMAHEQFF. CDR3 in DNA: TGTGCCAGCAGCTCGATGGCTCATGAGCAGTTCTTC. Looking up the rest from reference TRBV7-9 and TRBJ2-1 gives the full variable domain: DTGVSQNPRHKITKRGQNVTFRCDPISEHNRLYWYRQTLGQGPEFLTYFQNEAQLEKSRLLSDRFSAERPKGSFSTLEIQRTEQGDSAMYLCASSSMAHEQFFGPGTRLTVL.

About this clone itself: Other nucleotide sequences in the sample specify the same CDR3. The rearrangement uses TRBV9 and TRBJ1-4; D gene unclear. This CDR3 spans 14 amino acids. The germline V gene encodes CDR1 SGDLS and CDR2 YYNGEE. V lost 3 bases to trimming and J lost 0 bases, with 6 bases between them. DNA for the CDR3: TGTGCCAGCAGCGCACATGCAACTAATGAAAAACTGTTTTTT. Translated: CASSAHATNEKLFF.

This chain links TRBV18 with TRBJ1-5, with 7 bases fitting TRBD1. Germline trimming cut 5 bases from V and 2 bases from J; bases unmatched to any gene: 6. Germline assignment: CDR1 KGHSH and CDR2 LQKENI. The CDR3 is 15 residues long. This chain's CDR3 is CASSWGRGGNQPQHF. CDR3 nucleotides: TGTGCCAGCTCATGGGGCAGGGGGGGCAATCAGCCCCAGCATTTT.

The chain carries TRBV4-2 and TRBJ2-2; 8 bases are a match to TRBD2. CDR3 length: 17 residues. CDR1 is LGHNA, CDR2 YNFKEQ, per germline. J was trimmed by 1 base and V by 1 base; bases with no gene match: 5. Here the CDR3 reads CASSQARSGGNTGELFF. DNA of the CDR3: TGTGCCAGCAGCCAAGCTCGGAGCGGGGGGAACACCGGGGAGCTGTTTTTT.